The T cell receptor (beta chain) under discussion was sequenced for a study of T cell repertoires in cytomegalovirus infection. Study information: Use of recently identified HLA-C-restricted and well-studied HLA-B-restricted CMV epitopes was part of the study. It was the public TCR beta signatures that indicated both CMV infection and matching HLA type. The study, taken as a whole, reports: HLA-C-restricted CMV-specific TCR beta clonotypes were dominant in the ex vivo response. Using cumulative public TCR beta family frequency, the authors identified those who carried CMV together with the relevant HLA.

A note on this clonotype: The antigen is unknown.

Each CDR3 protein is one row after TCRdb ran MiXCR on the reads. The sample carries 750,000 to 900,000 distinct CDR3 sequences, almost 30% recorded once. Germline-derived CDR1 and CDR2 are MNHEY and SMNVEV (reference sequence). The CDR3 spans 16 residues. J lost 8 bases, V lost 5 bases, and 8 bases had no gene match. This TCR came from a human donor in good health (CMV status not recorded). Some clones in this sample may be carry-over from other donors' samples. This specimen was cultured CD8+ T cells from PBMCs, taken from culture after CMV antigen stimulation. The chain is built from TRBV27 and TRBJ2-1; 14 bases are a match to TRBD2. CDR3 in amino acids: CASSPTSGGARDEQFF. For the CDR3, the DNA is TGTGCCAGCAGTCCGACTAGCGGGGGGGCACGGGATGAGCAGTTCTTC.